This is a list of T cell receptor beta chains from one sample in a study of cytomegalovirus exposure and HLA in healthy donors. Measured with immunoSEQ multiplex PCR; TCRdb has only the in-frame clones, and not every one. The sample comprises 100,000 to 150,000 clones, approximately 72% of which are singletons, and roughly 8.2% rests with the top ten. Sample: PBMCs. The receptor source for this set is a middle-aged woman in good health and CMV-seropositive. Each CDR3 is given with its conserved first and last residue. The D gene is left open where the match is weak. Not every row has a clone size; where given, it reads once, few, many or a size class.

TRBD1 TRBJ1-1 - TRBV11-2 TGTGCCAGCAGCCTACAGGGGGCGAACACTGAAGCTTTCTTT CASSLQGANTEAFF
TRBD1 TRBJ2-1 - TRBV18 TGTGCCAGCTCACTCCAATCTTACAGGGGGCCTGAGCAGTTCTTC CASSLQSYRGPEQFF
- TRBJ2-1 - TRBV7-2 TGTGCCAGCAGGTTTGGCGCGCTACAGGGAGAGCAGTTCTTC CASRFGALQGEQFF
- TRBJ1-1 - TRBV2 TGTGCCAGCAGTGAAACAACAGCCCTGAACACTGAAGCTTTCTTT CASSETTALNTEAFF
TRBD1 TRBJ1-1 - TRBV27 TGTGCCAGCAGCCATAGGGACAGGGCAAACACTGAAGCTTTCTTT CASSHRDRANTEAFF
- TRBJ1-5 - TRBV7-2 TGTGCCAGCAGCTTACGTGTCGGGGGAGATCAGCCCCAGCATTTT CASSLRVGGDQPQHF
- TRBJ1-4 - TRBV6-4 TGTGCCAGCAGTGACCCGTCCGGACAGACAACTAATGAAAAACTGTTTTTT CASSDPSGQTTNEKLFF
TRBD1 TRBJ1-1 - TRBV28 TGTGCCAGCAGCGGACAGGTAGACACCAAATTT CASSGQVDTKF
- TRBJ2-7 few TRBV10-3 TGTGCCATCAGTAAAATTTCCGGTACAGGGATCAACGAGCAGTACTTC CAISKISGTGINEQYF
- TRBJ2-3 - TRBV7-2 TGTGCCAGCAGCTTAAACCTTCAGGATACGCAGTATTTT CASSLNLQDTQYF
TRBD1 TRBJ1-2 - TRBV6-5 TGTGCCAGCAGCCTCGGGACAGGGGATGGCTACACCTTC CASSLGTGDGYTF
- TRBJ2-7 - TRBV5-1 TGCGCCAGCAGACCTGACAGAGCTCGGGACGAGCAGTACTTC CASRPDRARDEQYF
- TRBJ1-1 - TRBV20-1 TGCAGTGCTAGAGGACAGAGAGAAGCTTTCTTT CSARGQREAFF
- TRBJ2-2 - TRBV6-6 TGTGCCAGCAGTCCCCTTAGGACTAACACCGGGGAGCTGTTTTTT CASSPLRTNTGELFF
- TRBJ2-2 - TRBV7-3 TGTGCCAGCAGCCGCTCAGGCGGGGAGCTGTTTTTT CASSRSGGELFF
- TRBJ1-2 - TRBV6-6 TGTGCCAGCAGTAATGGGGGCCTGACAATTAACTATGGCTACACCTTC CASSNGGLTINYGYTF
- TRBJ1-1 - TRBV7-2 TGTGCCAGCAGCCCAGAGGTCCAGGGTATACTTACGGCTTTCTTT CASSPEVQGILTAFF
- TRBJ2-7 - TRBV2 TGTGCCAGCAGTGCCGGGAGTTTGGCCTACGAGCAGTACTTC CASSAGSLAYEQYF
TRBD1 TRBJ2-2 - TRBV27 TGTGCCAGCGGAGGGGAGACAGGGGGCTTGGAGCTGTTTTTT CASGGETGGLELFF
- TRBJ1-1 - TRBV12-5 TGTGCTAGTGCCCGAGGGCTGGAGCCTGAAGCTTTCTTT CASARGLEPEAFF
TRBD1 TRBJ1-2 - TRBV5-4 TGTGCCAGCAGCTCGACAGGGTACCATGGCTACACCTTC CASSSTGYHGYTF
- TRBJ1-1 - TRBV6-6 TGTGCCAGCAGTCCTACGGGGTTTGAAGCTTTCTTT CASSPTGFEAFF
TRBD1 TRBJ1-5 few TRBV4-2 TGTGCCAGCAGCCAAGATGTACAGGGGTCGAACAATCAGCCCCAGCATTTT CASSQDVQGSNNQPQHF
- TRBJ1-4 - TRBV29-1 TGCAGCGTTGAGACACCCCAGGGTCGGAGTGGTAATGAAAAACTGTTTTTT CSVETPQGRSGNEKLFF
TRBD1 TRBJ1-1 - TRBV28 TGTGCCAGCCGGACAGGGGCCATGAACACTGAAGCTTTCTTT CASRTGAMNTEAFF
- TRBJ2-1 few TRBV2 TGTGCCAGCAGTGAACCGGTTCTGACAGTGAGCTCCTACAATGAGCAGTTCTTC CASSEPVLTVSSYNEQFF
- TRBJ1-1 - TRBV5-4 TGTGCCAGCAGCTTAGTCTTCGGGAACACTGAAGCTTTCTTT CASSLVFGNTEAFF
- TRBJ2-7 - TRBV7-2 TGTGCCAGCAGCTTAGGATTCGGCGAGCAGTACTTC CASSLGFGEQYF
TRBD2 TRBJ2-3 once TRBV4-2 TGTGCCAGCAGCCAAGGACTAGCGGATAGCACAGATACGCAGTATTTT CASSQGLADSTDTQYF
- TRBJ2-5 - TRBV4-3 TGCGCCAGCAGCCAAGAGGACCAACTAAGGGGGACCCAGTACTTC CASSQEDQLRGTQYF
TRBD1 TRBJ2-2 - TRBV7-7 TGTGCCAGCAGCGTGGACAGGGACACCGGGGAGCTGTTTTTT CASSVDRDTGELFF
- TRBJ1-1 few TRBV10-3 TGTGCCATCAGTGAGTCCATTAGTGCTTTCTTT CAISESISAFF
- TRBJ2-5 - TRBV5-6 TGTGCCAGCAGCTTGGATACGGGACACAAGCTACAAGAGACCCAGTACTTC CASSLDTGHKLQETQYF
TRBD1 TRBJ1-5 - TRBV19 TGTGCCACCAGTGGACAGGGGTTTGACCAGCCCCAGCATTTT CATSGQGFDQPQHF
TRBD2 TRBJ2-5 once TRBV14 TGTGCCAGCAGCCGTTACCTAGCGGGGGGGCAAGAGACCCAGTACTTC CASSRYLAGGQETQYF
- TRBJ2-5 few TRBV10-3 TGTGCCATCAGTGACAGGGTACGAGAGACCCAGTACTTC CAISDRVRETQYF
TRBD1 TRBJ1-2 - TRBV4-3 TGCGCCAGCAGCCAAGAGAGGGGACAGGGCTATGATGGCTACACCTTC CASSQERGQGYDGYTF